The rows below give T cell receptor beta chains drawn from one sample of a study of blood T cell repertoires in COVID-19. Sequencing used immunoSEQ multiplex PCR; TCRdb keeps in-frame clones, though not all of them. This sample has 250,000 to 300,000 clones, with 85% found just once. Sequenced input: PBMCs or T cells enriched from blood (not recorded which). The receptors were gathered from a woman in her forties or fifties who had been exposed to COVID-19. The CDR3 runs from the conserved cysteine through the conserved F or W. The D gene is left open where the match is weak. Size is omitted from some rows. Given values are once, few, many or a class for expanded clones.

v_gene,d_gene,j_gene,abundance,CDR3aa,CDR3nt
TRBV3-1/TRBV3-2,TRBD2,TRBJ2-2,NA,CASSQDLSGGINTGELFF,TGTGCCAGCAGCCAAGATCTTAGCGGGGGGATTAACACCGGGGAGCTGTTTTTT
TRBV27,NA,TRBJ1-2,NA,CASSLGGLSGYTF,TGTGCCAGCAGTTTAGGCGGCTTATCAGGCTACACCTTC
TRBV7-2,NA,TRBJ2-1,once,CASSPDNEQFF,TGTGCCAGCAGCCCTGACAATGAGCAGTTCTTC
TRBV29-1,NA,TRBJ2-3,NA,CSVNTYSTDTQYF,TGCAGCGTTAATACTTACAGCACAGATACGCAGTATTTT
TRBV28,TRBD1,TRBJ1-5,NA,CASSSTGLDQPQHF,TGTGCCAGCAGCTCGACAGGGCTGGACCAGCCCCAGCATTTT
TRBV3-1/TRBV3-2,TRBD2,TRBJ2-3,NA,CASSQAKPGLAADTQYF,TGTGCCAGCAGCCAAGCCAAGCCGGGACTAGCAGCAGATACGCAGTATTTT
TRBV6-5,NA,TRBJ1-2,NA,CASSLRVNYGYTF,TGTGCCAGCAGCCTCAGGGTTAACTATGGCTACACCTTC
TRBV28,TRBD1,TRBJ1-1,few,CASSLRAGGIMNTEAFF,TGTGCCAGCAGTTTACGGGCAGGGGGTATCATGAACACTGAAGCTTTCTTT
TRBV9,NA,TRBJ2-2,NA,CASSAYGGNTGELFF,TGTGCCAGCAGCGCATACGGGGGGAACACCGGGGAGCTGTTTTTT
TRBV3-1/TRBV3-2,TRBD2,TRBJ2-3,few,CASTPLAGGQGTQYF,TGTGCCAGCACCCCACTAGCGGGGGGGCAAGGTACGCAGTATTTT
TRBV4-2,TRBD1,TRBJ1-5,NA,CASSPSDREELAQPQHF,TGTGCCAGCAGTCCATCGGACAGGGAGGAATTGGCTCAGCCCCAGCATTTT
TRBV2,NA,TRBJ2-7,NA,CASSEASGVEVQYF,TGTGCCAGCAGTGAAGCATCCGGGGTTGAAGTGCAGTACTTC
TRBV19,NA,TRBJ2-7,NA,CASSRGETYEQYF,TGTGCCAGTAGTAGGGGGGAAACCTACGAGCAGTACTTC
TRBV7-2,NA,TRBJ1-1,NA,CASSLSRNTEAFF,TGTGCCAGCAGCTTATCCAGGAACACTGAAGCTTTCTTT
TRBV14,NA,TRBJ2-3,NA,CASSRRVVTDTQYF,TGTGCCAGCAGCCGCAGGGTCGTCACAGATACGCAGTATTTT
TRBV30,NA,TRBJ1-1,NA,CAWTPMSGEAFF,TGTGCCTGGACCCCCATGAGCGGTGAAGCTTTCTTT
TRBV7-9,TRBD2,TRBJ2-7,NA,CASSFLAGGSYEQYF,TGTGCCAGCAGCTTCCTAGCGGGGGGATCCTACGAGCAGTACTTC
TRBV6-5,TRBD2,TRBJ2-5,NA,CASKQGRARQETQYF,TGTGCCAGCAAGCAAGGGAGGGCACGTCAAGAGACCCAGTACTTC
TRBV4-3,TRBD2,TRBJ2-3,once,CASSQGAAGGPGDTQYF,TGCGCCAGCAGCCAAGGAGCAGCGGGGGGGCCGGGAGATACGCAGTATTTT
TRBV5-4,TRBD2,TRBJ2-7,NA,CASSPGLAGGTYEQYF,TGTGCCAGCAGCCCGGGACTAGCGGGGGGCACATACGAGCAGTACTTC
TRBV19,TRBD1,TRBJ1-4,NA,CASRYRGSNEKLFF,TGTGCCAGTAGGTACAGGGGGTCTAATGAAAAACTGTTTTTT
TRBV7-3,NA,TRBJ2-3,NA,CASSPGTRNTDTQYF,TGTGCCAGCAGCCCCGGGACACGGAACACAGATACGCAGTATTTT
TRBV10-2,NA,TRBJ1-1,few,CASTGQGNTEAFF,TGCGCCAGCACGGGCCAGGGGAACACTGAAGCTTTCTTT
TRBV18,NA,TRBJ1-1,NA,CASSPAGKRDSEAFF,TGTGCCAGCTCCCCAGCCGGTAAGCGGGATTCTGAAGCTTTCTTT
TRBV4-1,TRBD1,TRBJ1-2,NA,CASSLFATGGSSGYTF,TGCGCCAGCAGCCTATTCGCGACAGGGGGCTCGTCTGGCTACACCTTC
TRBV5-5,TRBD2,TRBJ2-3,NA,CASSLGPGGTDTQYF,TGTGCCAGCAGCTTGGGCCCGGGGGGGACAGATACGCAGTATTTT
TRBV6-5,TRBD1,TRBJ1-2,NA,CASSPWDRRNYGYTF,TGTGCCAGCAGTCCTTGGGACAGACGAAACTATGGCTACACCTTC
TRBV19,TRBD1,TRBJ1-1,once,CASSRGTGVVAEAFF,TGTGCCAGTAGTAGAGGGACAGGTGTTGTCGCTGAAGCTTTCTTT
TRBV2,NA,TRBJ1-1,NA,CATTVRGTEAFF,TGTGCCACCACCGTTAGGGGCACTGAAGCTTTCTTT
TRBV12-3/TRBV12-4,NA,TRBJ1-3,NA,CASTEGQGNTIYF,TGTGCCAGCACCGAGGGACAAGGAAACACCATATATTTT
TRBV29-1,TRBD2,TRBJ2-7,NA,CSVVTGGRVYEQYF,TGCAGCGTCGTTACGGGGGGGCGGGTCTACGAGCAGTACTTC
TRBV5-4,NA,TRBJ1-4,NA,CASSWGGREEKLFF,TGTGCCAGCAGCTGGGGAGGGAGGGAAGAAAAACTGTTTTTT
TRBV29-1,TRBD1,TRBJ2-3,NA,CSVEGTGDHPNTDTQYF,TGCAGCGTTGAGGGGACAGGGGACCACCCAAACACAGATACGCAGTATTTT
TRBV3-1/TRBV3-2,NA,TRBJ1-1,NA,CASSPLPRSGGNTEAFF,TGTGCCAGCAGCCCTCTCCCCCGCTCCGGAGGAAACACTGAAGCTTTCTTT
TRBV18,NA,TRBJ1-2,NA,CASAGYERGYTF,TGTGCCAGCGCAGGGTACGAGCGAGGCTACACCTTC
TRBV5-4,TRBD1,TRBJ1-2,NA,CASSLEWAEGASGGYTF,TGTGCCAGCAGCTTGGAATGGGCGGAGGGGGCTAGTGGTGGCTACACCTTC
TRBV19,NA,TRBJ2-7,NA,CATRGRGEYEQYF,TGTGCCACAAGGGGCAGGGGGGAGTACGAGCAGTACTTC
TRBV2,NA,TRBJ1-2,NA,CASSPDRSADGYTF,TGTGCCAGCAGTCCCGACAGGTCCGCGGATGGCTACACCTTC
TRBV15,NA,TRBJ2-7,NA,CATSRGDKSYEQYF,TGTGCCACCAGCAGAGGGGACAAGTCCTACGAGCAGTACTTC
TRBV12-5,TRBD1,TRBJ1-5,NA,CASAPPGTVSNQPQHF,TGTGCTAGTGCCCCCCCGGGGACAGTCAGCAATCAGCCCCAGCATTTT
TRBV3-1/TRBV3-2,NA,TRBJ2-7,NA,CASSQGRSASYEQYF,TGTGCCAGCAGCCAAGGCCGGTCCGCGTCCTACGAGCAGTACTTC
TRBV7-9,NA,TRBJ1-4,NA,CASSLSAGANEKLFF,TGTGCCAGCAGCTTATCCGCAGGGGCTAATGAAAAACTGTTTTTT
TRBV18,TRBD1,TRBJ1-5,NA,CASSLRPYRGENSNQPQHF,TGTGCCAGCTCCCTGCGGCCTTACAGGGGCGAGAATAGCAATCAGCCCCAGCATTTT
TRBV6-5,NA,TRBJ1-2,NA,CASSYSARVLDGYTF,TGTGCCAGCAGTTACTCGGCCAGGGTGTTAGATGGCTACACCTTC
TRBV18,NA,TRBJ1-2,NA,CASSPGASPSNYGYTF,TGTGCCAGCTCACCAGGGGCTTCACCTTCTAACTATGGCTACACCTTC
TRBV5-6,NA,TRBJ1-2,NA,CASSLGGSHGYTF,TGTGCCAGCAGCTTGGGAGGGAGTCATGGCTACACCTTC
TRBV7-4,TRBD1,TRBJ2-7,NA,CASSLGQGHEQYF,TGTGCCAGCAGCTTGGGACAGGGCCACGAGCAGTACTTC
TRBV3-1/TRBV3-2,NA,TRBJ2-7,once,CASSPSRSPGEQYF,TGTGCCAGCAGCCCGTCCCGATCCCCGGGAGAGCAGTACTTC
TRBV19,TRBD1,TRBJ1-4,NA,CASSKFSGTGTEKLFF,TGTGCCAGTAGTAAATTCTCCGGGACAGGGACTGAAAAACTGTTTTTT
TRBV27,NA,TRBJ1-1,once,CASSIRGGNTEAFF,TGTGCCAGCAGTATTCGGGGGGGGAACACTGAAGCTTTCTTT
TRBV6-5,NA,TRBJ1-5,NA,CASSYSRGGSNQPQHF,TGTGCCAGCAGTTACTCGAGAGGAGGTTCCAATCAGCCCCAGCATTTT
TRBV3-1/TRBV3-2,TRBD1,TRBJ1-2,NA,CASSHRQGLVNYGYTF,TGTGCCAGCAGCCATAGACAGGGATTAGTAAACTATGGCTACACCTTC
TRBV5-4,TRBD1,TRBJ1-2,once,CASSWETGGIQGYTF,TGTGCCAGCAGCTGGGAGACAGGGGGCATACAAGGCTACACCTTC
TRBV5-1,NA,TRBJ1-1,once,CASSLAGGLGTEAFF,TGCGCCAGCAGCTTGGCGGGGGGCTTGGGCACTGAAGCTTTCTTT
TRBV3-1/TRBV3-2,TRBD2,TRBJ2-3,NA,CASSQDRLAGEDTQYF,TGTGCCAGCAGCCAAGATCGGCTAGCGGGGGAAGATACGCAGTATTTT
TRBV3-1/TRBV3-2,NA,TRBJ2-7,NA,CASSQAFRGYEQYF,TGTGCCAGCAGCCAAGCATTTAGGGGGTACGAGCAGTACTTC
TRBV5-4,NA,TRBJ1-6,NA,CASSSGTPNNSPLHF,TGTGCCAGCAGCTCCGGGACTCCGAATAATTCACCCCTCCACTTT